This is a list of T cell receptor beta chains from one sample in a study of T cells after posttransplantation cyclophosphamide. The data were produced by immunoSEQ multiplex PCR, yet TCRdb's version contains in-frame clones alone and is incomplete. The repertoire holds almost 2,500 clones, about 85% seen once, with approximately 25% in the top ten. Sequenced here: PBMCs, sampled after allogeneic stem cell transplant with posttransplant cyclophosphamide. Receptor source: a young adult male patient who received an allogeneic stem cell transplant from a related donor, was CMV-positive, and had acute GVHD only. Some T cells here may be from the graft donor. CDR3s include the opening cysteine and the closing phenylalanine or tryptophan. Each record gives: J gene, D gene, V gene, clone size, CDR3 DNA, CDR3 protein. The D gene is left open where the match is weak. Expanded clones are given a class, and other clones once, few, many or no size at all.

>TRBJ2-1|.|TRBV9|.
TGTGCCAGCAGCCCGGGGACAACCTACAATGAGCAGTTCTTC
CASSPGTTYNEQFF
>TRBJ2-7|TRBD2|TRBV10-3|.
TGTGCCATCACCCCTAGCGGCCTCTCCTACGAGCAGTACTTC
CAITPSGLSYEQYF
>TRBJ2-2|.|TRBV7-8|.
TGTGCCAGCGCACAGGGTCACACCGGGGAGCTGTTTTTT
CASAQGHTGELFF
>TRBJ2-2|.|TRBV10-3|.
TGTGCCAGCAAGAGGACAGAGAACACCGGGGAGCTGTTTTTT
CASKRTENTGELFF
>TRBJ1-5|.|TRBV28|.
TGTGCCAGCAGTTTACTGGCAGGGGCCCAGCCCCAGCATTTT
CASSLLAGAQPQHF
>TRBJ1-4|.|TRBV4-1|.
TGCGCCAGCAGCCCCGGGGGAAGCGCAACTAATGAAAAACTGTTTTTT
CASSPGGSATNEKLFF
>TRBJ2-2|.|TRBV7-3|.
TGTGCCAGCAGCTTACGGACAAGGGCGAACACCGGGGAGCTGTTTTTT
CASSLRTRANTGELFF
>TRBJ1-4|.|TRBV7-2|.
TGTGCCAGCCAAGGGCCGGGCGGGGGGAATGAAAAACTGTTTTTT
CASQGPGGGNEKLFF
>TRBJ2-1|TRBD2|TRBV27|.
TGTGCCAGCAGTTTACCCGGACTAGCAAATATCTACAATGAGCAGTTCTTC
CASSLPGLANIYNEQFF
>TRBJ1-2|.|TRBV9|once
TGTGCCAGCAGCGCCCAGGGAGGAATCGGCTACACCTTC
CASSAQGGIGYTF
>TRBJ1-1|TRBD1|TRBV28|.
TGTGCCAGCAGTGACAGGGGATCGAACACTGAAGCTTTCTTT
CASSDRGSNTEAFF
>TRBJ2-2|.|TRBV19|once
TGTGCCAGTAGTGCCGGGACACCAAACACCGGGGAGCTGTTTTTT
CASSAGTPNTGELFF
>TRBJ1-2|.|TRBV21-1|.
TGTGCCAGCAGCAAAGAAGTGGGACAGGGTCATGGCTACACCTTC
CASSKEVGQGHGYTF
>TRBJ1-1|TRBD1|TRBV19|few
TGTGCCAGTAGTATCCTACCCGGGACAGGGGGAGGGGGCACTGAAGCTTTCTTT
CASSILPGTGGGGTEAFF
>TRBJ2-1|.|TRBV7-2|.
TGTGCCAGCAGCTTACCGGGGGTCAATGAGCAGTTCTTC
CASSLPGVNEQFF
>TRBJ1-6|.|TRBV4-2|once
TGTGCCAGCAGCCAAGTAGCAGATTATAATTCACCCCTCCACTTT
CASSQVADYNSPLHF
>TRBJ2-3|TRBD2|TRBV6-5|.
TGTGCCACCAAACTCACGGGGGGGGAACAAGATACGCAGTATTTT
CATKLTGGEQDTQYF
>TRBJ2-3|.|TRBV7-2|few
TGTGCCAGCAGCTTAACCGCGGGTGGCACAGATACGCAGTATTTT
CASSLTAGGTDTQYF
>TRBJ2-3|TRBD2|TRBV6-1|.
TGTGCCACCAAACTCACGGGGGGGGAACAAGATACGCAGTATTTT
CATKLTGGEQDTQYF
>TRBJ2-3|TRBD1|TRBV7-6|.
TGTGCCAGCAGCCGACAGGGGTTGGCCACAGATACGCAGTATTTT
CASSRQGLATDTQYF
>TRBJ2-5|TRBD2|TRBV5-4|few
TGTGCCAGCAGCTTGGCACTGGCGGGGGGCGCTGGGGAGACCCAGTACTTC
CASSLALAGGAGETQYF
>TRBJ2-3|TRBD2|TRBV29-1|few
TGCAGCGTTGAAGGGGGACTCAAGCGGGGGGTGCAGTATTTT
CSVEGGLKRGVQYF
>TRBJ2-1|TRBD2|TRBV5-1|.
TGCGCCAGCAGCTTGGGGACTAGCGGCAATGAGCAGTTCTTC
CASSLGTSGNEQFF
>TRBJ1-6|.|TRBV10-2|.
TGCGCCAGCAGTGGGACGGCTGGGAGTTCCCCCCTCCACTTT
CASSGTAGSSPLHF
>TRBJ2-2|.|TRBV5-1|.
TGCGCCAGCAGCTTGGTTTGGACAGCCACCGGGGAGCTGTTTTTT
CASSLVWTATGELFF
>TRBJ1-1|TRBD1|TRBV7-2|once
TGTGCCAGCAGCTTATCGGTAGGGGGCATCACTGAAGCTTTCTTT
CASSLSVGGITEAFF
>TRBJ2-1|TRBD2|TRBV19|.
TGTGCCACCATAGGGACTAGCGGGGGGGCCTTTCGTGTGGATGAGCAGTTCTTC
CATIGTSGGAFRVDEQFF
>TRBJ2-5|.|TRBV2|.
TGTGCCAGCGGGGGAAGGGGGTGGAGGGAGACCCAGTACTTC
CASGGRGWRETQYF
>TRBJ2-2|.|TRBV12-5|.
TGTGCTAGTGGCCCCGGTCCGAGCCGGTACACCGGGGAGCTGTTTTTT
CASGPGPSRYTGELFF
>TRBJ2-2|TRBD1|TRBV6-6|.
TGTGCCAGGGGGACAGGGGTTTCCGGGGAGCTGCTTTTT
CARGTGVSGELLF
>TRBJ2-3|.|TRBV19|.
TGTGCCAGTAGTGGACGGGAGACTAGCACAGATACGCAGTATTTT
CASSGRETSTDTQYF
>TRBJ2-7|TRBD2|TRBV10-1|.
TGCGCCAGCAGTGACTCTCTAGCGGGGGTCCCCTACGAGCAGTACTTC
CASSDSLAGVPYEQYF
>TRBJ2-5|.|TRBV11-2|few
TGTGCCAGCAGCATCCGGGACTTTCTTATGGAGACCCAGTACTTC
CASSIRDFLMETQYF
>TRBJ2-1|.|TRBV7-7|once
TGTGCCAGCAGCCCGGGGTCACCCTACAATGAGCAGTTCTTC
CASSPGSPYNEQFF
>TRBJ1-2|.|TRBV6-5|.
TGTGCCAGCAGTTACAAGGCAGCCGGGTGCACCTTC
CASSYKAAGCTF
>TRBJ2-1|TRBD2|TRBV6-1|.
TGTGCCAGCAGTGCGACTCTAGCGGGGGGCTACAATGAGCAGTTCTTC
CASSATLAGGYNEQFF
>TRBJ2-3|.|TRBV5-1|.
TGCGCCAGCAGAGCCGAGGGTGGTACAGATACGCAGTATTTT
CASRAEGGTDTQYF
>TRBJ1-4|.|TRBV2|.
TGTGCCAGCAGTGTATGGCAACAGAATGAAAAACTGTTTTTT
CASSVWQQNEKLFF
>TRBJ2-7|.|TRBV6-5|.
TGTGCCAGCAGCCGCGGGGTATCCTACGAGCAGTACTTC
CASSRGVSYEQYF
>TRBJ1-5|.|TRBV7-9|.
TGTGCCAGCAGCCACCACCGGAAGGCTGCGGGGTTAAGCAATCAGCCCCAGCATTTT
CASSHHRKAAGLSNQPQHF
>TRBJ1-1|.|TRBV6-5|.
TGTGCCAGCAGTTACGGCCCAGGGGTGAGCACTGAAGCTTTCTTT
CASSYGPGVSTEAFF
>TRBJ1-1|.|TRBV5-1|.
TGCGCCAGCAGCGCGGACAGATCGGGATCCACTGAAGCTTTCTTT
CASSADRSGSTEAFF
>TRBJ1-2|.|TRBV2|.
TGTGCCAGCAGTGCGGACAGTCCCGTCTATGGCTACACCTTC
CASSADSPVYGYTF
>TRBJ1-2|.|TRBV7-6|.
TGTGCCACCACCGAGGGGGGGCATGGCTACACCTTC
CATTEGGHGYTF
>TRBJ2-7|TRBD2|TRBV15|.
TGTGCCACCAGCCCCTCGCTGTTCCTGGGGGGGGGAAACTACGAGCAGTACTTC
CATSPSLFLGGGNYEQYF